Shown below are 24 T cell receptor beta chains from a single sample sequenced in a study of cytomegalovirus exposure and HLA in healthy donors. The PCR made use of 60 Vbeta and 13 Jbeta primers. Sequencing was performed with immunoSEQ multiplex PCR; in TCRdb, only in-frame clones are kept and a portion is missing. The data hold under 200,000 clones, with approximately 80% observed a single time. The sequencing input was PBMCs. The receptors come from a man aged 55-75 years in good health and CMV-seronegative.

This clone was recorded once. J is TRBJ2-3 and V is TRBV14; D may be TRBD2 (6 bases). With 1 base removed from V and 5 bases from J, the gap between germline ends came to 16 bases. This CDR3 contains 16 residues. Germline CDR1 reads SGHDN; CDR2 reads FVKESK. The CDR3 spells CASSQGSGRGLDTQYF. CDR3 DNA: TGTGCCAGCAGCCAAGGATCAGGACGGGGGTTAGATACGCAGTATTTT.

The gene calls are TRBV2 and TRBJ2-7, with D maybe TRBD2 (7 bases). Deletions cut 9 bases from V and 4 bases from J, with 13 bases between. This CDR3 contains 12 residues. The germline V gene has CDR1 SNHLY and CDR2 FYNNEI. The CDR3 DNA reads as TGTGCCAGGAGGGGGGGCAGTTACGAGCAGTACTTC. Encoded protein: CARRGGSYEQYF. The full variable domain, with the rest looked up from reference TRBV2 and TRBJ2-7, is EPEVTQTPSHQVTQMGQEVILRCVPISNHLYFYWYRQILGQKVEFLVSFYNNEISEKSEIFDDQFSVERPDGSNFTLKIRSTKLEDSAMYFCARRGGSYEQYFGPGTRLTVT.

This rearrangement joins TRBV7-8 to TRBJ2-1, with 10 bases matching TRBD2. Germline-derived CDR1 and CDR2 are SGHVS and FQNEAQ. The CDR3 has 16 residues. The V segment lost 1 base and the J segment 8 bases; nucleotides outside the gene matches: 8. The CDR3 here is CASSLVSLAGTYEQFF. The CDR3 DNA reads as TGTGCCAGCAGCTTAGTCTCACTAGCGGGAACTTATGAGCAGTTCTTC.

This clone was detected a few times. The V gene is TRBV5-6, the J gene TRBJ2-1; 8 bases align to TRBD2. The junction had 5 bases not matched to a gene; V was cut back by 3 bases and J by 3 bases. In germline, CDR1 is SGHDT, CDR2 YYEEEE. The CDR3 consists of 15 residues. CDR3 protein: CASSYSAGGYNEQFF. The CDR3 region has the DNA TGTGCCAGCAGCTATTCCGCGGGGGGCTACAATGAGCAGTTCTTC.

This clone was counted only a few times. V gene TRBV7-2 combines with J gene TRBJ1-2; D is ambiguous. CDR1 is SGHTA, CDR2 FQGNSA, per germline. Between the trimmed V and J ends, which lost 5 bases and 1 base, there was a span of 8 bases. There are 13 residues in the CDR3. The DNA for the CDR3 is TGTGCCAGCAGCGCCCGGGGTAACTATGGCTACACCTTC. Protein: CASSARGNYGYTF.

The chain recombines TRBV4-2 with TRBJ1-2, with unresolved D. This CDR3 comprises 15 residues. Trimming cost V 0 bases and J 5 bases, with 13 bases left between them. Germline V lookup: CDR1 LGHNA, CDR2 YNFKEQ. CDR3 protein: CASSQDEEGGYGYTF. DNA of the CDR3: TGTGCCAGCAGCCAAGATGAGGAAGGAGGGTATGGCTACACCTTC.

The CDR3 region is CASSVSATNEKLFF. The DNA of the CDR3 is TGTGCCAGCAGCGTGAGTGCAACTAATGAAAAACTGTTTTTT. The J gene is TRBJ1-4, the V gene TRBV9; D is unresolved. The CDR3 totals 14 residues. Per germline, CDR1 SGDLS and CDR2 YYNGEE. Trimming stripped 2 bases from V and 0 bases from J, with 5 bases between.

This clone was picked up a small number of times. This chain connects TRBV7-2 to TRBJ1-5; D remains ambiguous. The V gene's germline CDR1 is SGHTA and CDR2 FQGNSA. The CDR3 sequence is 13 residues long. V dropped 1 base and J dropped 3 bases, with 4 bases sitting between them. The CDR3 nucleotides are TGTGCCAGCAGCTTAGATCTCAATCAGCCCCAGCATTTT. It encodes CASSLDLNQPQHF.

The rearrangement links TRBV6-1 to TRBJ2-5; D perhaps matches TRBD1 (6 bases). With 2 bases removed from V and 0 bases from J, the gap between germline ends came to 10 bases. The length of the CDR3 is 15 residues. In germline, CDR1 is MNHNS, CDR2 SASEGT. CDR3 coding DNA: TGTGCCAGCAGTGAAATGACAGGACACCAAGAGACCCAGTACTTC. Translation: CASSEMTGHQETQYF.

The chain carries TRBV7-2 and TRBJ2-7; perhaps TRBD2 as D (5 bases). Germline V gives CDR1 SGHTA, CDR2 FQGNSA. The length of the CDR3 is 14 residues. V lost 3 bases to trimming and J lost 1 base, with 10 bases between them. The CDR3 loop reads CASSLTGTSYEQYF. The CDR3 DNA reads as TGTGCCAGCAGCTTGACGGGAACATCCTACGAGCAGTACTTC.

The chain has TRBV7-9 and TRBJ2-3; D may be TRBD2 (5 bases). Looked up from germline, CDR1 is SEHNR and CDR2 is FQNEAQ (reference sequence). V was clipped by 3 bases and J by 3 bases, with 7 bases between them. There are 13 residues in the CDR3. Here the CDR3 DNA reads TGTGCCAGCAGCTTCGGGGTTACAGATACGCAGTATTTT. Translated: CASSFGVTDTQYF.

The J gene is TRBJ2-2, the V gene TRBV5-1, with D unresolved. This CDR3 is built from 15 residues. Germline V gene data show CDR1 as SGHRS and CDR2 as YFSETQ. Trimming pared 0 bases from V and 4 bases from J, leaving 10 bases between. The CDR3 DNA sequence: TGCGCCAGCAGCTTGGACCGTGCCGGCACCGGGGAGCTGTTTTTT. It yields the protein CASSLDRAGTGELFF.

This clone was seen a few times. The chain is built from TRBV30 and TRBJ2-2; TRBD1 matches 9 bases. From germline, CDR1 is GTSNPN and CDR2 SVGIG (reference sequence). The CDR3 is 16 amino acids. DNA for the CDR3: TGTGCGGCCGGGACAGGGAACATCCTAAACACCGGGGAGCTGTTTTTT. It translates to CAAGTGNILNTGELFF. Supplemented by reference TRBV30 and TRBJ2-2, the full variable domain reads SQTIHQWPATLVQPVGSPLSLECTVEGTSNPNLYWYRQAAGRGLQLLFYSVGIGQISSEVPQNLSASRPQDRQFILSSKKLLLSDSGFYLCAAGTGNILNTGELFFGEGSRLTVL.

The rearrangement joins TRBV6-6 to TRBJ2-3; D gene unclear. The V end was cut by 6 bases, the J end by 2 bases, with 6 bases between. CDR1 and CDR2 from the germline V gene are MNHNY and SVGAGI (reference sequence). The CDR3 extends over 12 amino acids. Here the CDR3 reads CASSLVTDTQYF. In DNA form, the CDR3 reads TGTGCCAGCAGCCTAGTCACAGATACGCAGTATTTT.

CDR3 in amino acids: CASSPQGNTEAFF. DNA of the CDR3: TGTGCCAGCAGCCCTCAGGGGAACACTGAAGCTTTCTTT. V gene TRBV5-8 combines with J gene TRBJ1-1; D is perhaps TRBD1 (5 bases). Per the germline V gene, CDR1 is SGHTS and CDR2 is YDEGEE. The V gene lost 4 bases and the J gene lost 1 base, with 8 bases spanning the gap. The CDR3 extends over 13 amino acids.

This clone was seen a few times. The V gene is TRBV9, the J gene TRBJ2-1, with 11 bases aligning to TRBD2. The CDR3 is 15 residues long. Trimming at V came to 2 bases and at J to 6 bases, leaving 4 bases not matched to a gene. Germline CDR1 SGDLS, CDR2 YYNGEE. CDR3 loop: CASSVTSGISNEQFF. The CDR3 DNA reads as TGTGCCAGCAGCGTGACTAGCGGGATCTCCAATGAGCAGTTCTTC.

V usage is TRBV29-1 and J usage is TRBJ2-3, with D possibly TRBD1 on 6 matching bases. The V end was cut by 7 bases, the J end by 2 bases, with 10 bases between. This CDR3 region has 12 residues. Germline CDR1 and CDR2: SQVTM and ANQGSEA. The DNA of the CDR3 is TGCAGCGGGGGGCGGGTCACAGATACGCAGTATTTT. Residues: CSGGRVTDTQYF.

The chain combines TRBV6-1 with TRBJ1-1; TRBD1 aligns across 7 bases. This CDR3 has 14 residues. The junction had 5 bases not matched to a gene; V was cut back by 0 bases and J by 7 bases. Germline V gene data show CDR1 as MNHNS and CDR2 as SASEGT. The CDR3 DNA sequence: TGTGCCAGCAGTGAAGCCAGGGCAGGGGGTGAAGCTTTCTTT. Amino acids: CASSEARAGGEAFF.

V usage is TRBV10-3 and J usage is TRBJ2-7; 13 bases line up with TRBD2. Germline CDR1 reads ENHRY; CDR2 reads SYGVKD. This CDR3 comprises 15 residues. J lost 7 bases, V lost 6 bases, and 9 bases had no gene match. DNA for the CDR3: TGTGCCATCAGGGGGACTAGCGGGGACCAGGGAGAGCAGTACTTC. Translating gives CAIRGTSGDQGEQYF.

This clone turned up a few times. The CDR3: CASSLTATGSGEAFF. The CDR3 DNA reads TGTGCCAGCAGCTTAACCGCGACAGGTTCGGGTGAAGCTTTCTTT. The chain recombines TRBV7-2 with TRBJ1-1, with D possibly TRBD1 on 6 matching bases. The CDR3 length is 15 residues. The germline V and J ends were trimmed by 2 bases and 7 bases, with 17 bases remaining between them. The germline V gene encodes CDR1 SGHTA and CDR2 FQGNSA.

V usage is TRBV5-1 and J usage is TRBJ2-3; 7 nucleotides line up with TRBD1. The CDR3 spans 15 residues. Germline assignment: CDR1 SGHRS and CDR2 YFSETQ. The ends lost 4 bases at V and 3 bases at J; junction bases unmatched: 8. CDR3 residues: CASSEKTGMTDTQYF. As DNA, the CDR3 is TGCGCCAGCAGCGAGAAGACAGGGATGACAGATACGCAGTATTTT.

A remark on this clone: At one boundary the junction diverges from the germline segment, which might be a read error. The CDR3 protein is CASREDRDGSQPQHF. DNA for the CDR3: TGTGCCAGCAGAGAAGACAGGGATGGGAGCCAGCCCCAGCATTTT. The V and J genes are TRBV2 and TRBJ1-5, with 7 bases that match TRBD1. The CDR3 totals 15 residues. Germline CDR1 is SNHLY and CDR2 is FYNNEI.

The chain couples TRBV5-1 to TRBJ2-5; perhaps TRBD1 as D (6 bases). Trimming took 1 base from V and 4 from J, leaving 14 bases between them. CDR1 and CDR2 (germline): SGHRS, YFSETQ. This CDR3 has 15 amino acids. Here the CDR3 DNA reads TGCGCCAGCAGCTTGCAACAGGGTGGTGCAGAGACCCAGTACTTC. The encoded protein is CASSLQQGGAETQYF.

In regard to this clone: The germline gene is not matched at one end of the junction; a read error may be the cause. The rearrangement uses TRBV13 and TRBJ2-7; 11 bases line up with TRBD1. CDR1 PRHDT and CDR2 FYEKMQ come from the germline V gene (reference sequence). CDR3 size: 15 residues. DNA of the CDR3: TGTGCCAGCAGCCTAGGACAGGGGGCTTCCTACGAGCAGTACTTC. Protein product: CASSLGQGASYEQYF.